This T cell receptor (beta chain) is from a study of blood T cell repertoires in COVID-19. V was trimmed by 2 bases and J by 3 bases, leaving 10 bases between them. There are 13 residues in the CDR3. Germline loops: CDR1 SQVTM, CDR2 ANQGSEA. As processed by the authors: From reference gene primer amplification, estimates of nucleated cell counts were derived. Repertoires were generated with immunoSEQ multiplex PCR, while TCRdb's copy carries only in-frame clones and drops some. Clone size and the V and J calls come from that table; the DNA yielded D and trimming. The table records about 370,000 clones, just under 90% of them present only once.

The gene calls are TRBV29-1 and TRBJ1-2; tentative D call: TRBD1 (5 bases). This clonotype was obtained from a woman in her 30s who had recovered from COVID-19. What was sequenced was PBMCs or T cells enriched from blood (not recorded which). The CDR3 sequence: CSVEWGPDYGYTF. CDR3 DNA: TGCAGCGTTGAATGGGGCCCAGACTATGGCTACACCTTC.